Below are 21 T cell receptor beta chains sequenced from a single sample in a study of T cell clones after liver transplantation. Clones were read by immunoSEQ multiplex PCR, and TCRdb kept only the in-frame ones, dropping some. The data contain some 2,100 clones, 20% to 25% of them singletons. What these receptors recognize is not known. Sequencing of dividing CFSE-low cells from the MLR defined alloreactive TCRbeta sequences. The sample comprised CD8+ T cells from cultured PBMCs. These receptors were obtained from a human patient who received a liver transplant. Some T cells may arise from the graft donor.

The chain employs TRBV27 and TRBJ2-2, with D perhaps being TRBD1 or TRBD2 (5 bases each). Trimming shortened V by 6 bases and J by 4 bases, and 15 bases separated the two germline ends. The germline CDR1 and CDR2 sequences are MNHEY and SMNVEV (reference sequence). This CDR3 is 15 amino acids long. Here the CDR3 reads CASSSPAGGTGELFF. CDR3 coding DNA: TGTGCCAGCAGCAGCCCCGCTGGGGGCACCGGGGAGCTGTTTTTT.

This clone was observed a few times. This chain uses TRBV11-3 with TRBJ1-1; D uncertain. The CDR3 has 15 residues. Germline assignment: CDR1 SGHNT and CDR2 YENEEA. With 5 bases removed from V and 5 bases from J, the gap between germline ends came to 18 bases. The chain's CDR3 is CASSRIAVLETEAFF. CDR3 coding DNA: TGTGCCAGCAGCCGAATCGCGGTACTGGAAACTGAAGCTTTCTTT.

This chain joins TRBV9 and TRBJ2-5; the D is unclear. This CDR3 comprises 15 residues. Trimming cost V 0 bases and J 5 bases, with 14 bases left between them. Germline-derived CDR1 and CDR2 are SGDLS and YYNGEE. This chain's CDR3 is CASSVATTLSETQYF. The CDR3 nucleotides read TGTGCCAGCAGCGTAGCTACGACTTTGAGCGAGACCCAGTACTTC. Complete variable domain (other parts from reference TRBV9 and TRBJ2-5): DSGVTQTPKHLITATGQRVTLRCSPRSGDLSVYWYQQSLDQGLQFLIQYYNGEERAKGNILERFSAQQFPDLHSELNLSSLELGDSALYFCASSVATTLSETQYFGPGTRLLVL.

This clone is labeled large. The chain combines TRBV13 with TRBJ2-1; the D gene is possibly TRBD1 (6 bases). The V end lost 4 bases, the J end lost 15 bases, and 28 bases lay between the germline ends. CDR3 length: 16 residues. Looked up from germline, CDR1 is PRHDT and CDR2 is FYEKMQ (reference sequence). Here the CDR3 reads CASSSNDLPADRKRFF. The DNA for the CDR3 is TGTGCCAGCAGCTCAAACGACCTTCCGGCTGACAGGAAACGGTTCTTC.

The chain couples TRBV11-1 to TRBJ2-7; D is unresolved. CDR1 and CDR2 (germline): SGHAT, FQDESV (reference sequence). The V end lost 0 bases, the J end lost 3 bases, and 3 bases lay between the germline ends. The CDR3 has 12 residues. The CDR3 DNA reads TGTGCCAGCAGCTTAGCTGTCTACGAGCAGTACTTC. Protein product: CASSLAVYEQYF. The full variable domain, completed using reference TRBV11-1 and TRBJ2-7, is EAEVAQSPRYKITEKSQAVAFWCDPISGHATLYWYRQILGQGPELLVQFQDESVVDDSQLPKDRFSAERLKGVDSTLKIQPAELGDSAMYLCASSLAVYEQYFGPGTRLTVT.

About this clone itself: A far larger clone is only one base removed, so a read error is likely. The chain is built from TRBV11-1 and TRBJ2-6; a possible D gene is TRBD1 (8 bases). CDR1 and CDR2 (germline): SGHAT, FQDESV (reference sequence). The CDR3 contains 17 residues. Trimming stripped 8 bases from V and 0 bases from J, with 17 bases between. Here the CDR3 reads CASGGGQVISGANVLTF. The DNA of the CDR3 is TGTGCCAGCGGGGGGGGACAGGTTATCTCTGGGGCCAACGTCCTGACTTTC.

In its sample, this clone ranks as large (0.1 to 1%). J is TRBJ1-3 and V is TRBV4-3; D is unresolved. Germline CDR1 reads LGHNA; CDR2 reads YSLEER. This CDR3 comprises 16 residues. Trimming removed 0 bases at V and 0 bases at J, with 9 bases between. The chain's CDR3 is CASSQDYRNSGNTIYF. For the CDR3, the DNA is TGCGCCAGCAGCCAAGATTACCGCAACTCTGGAAACACCATATATTTT.

This clone is large in the sample. The genes are TRBV19 and TRBJ2-7; D not certain. The CDR3 runs 14 residues. Looked up from germline, CDR1 is LNHDA and CDR2 is SQIVND (reference sequence). Trimming stripped 7 bases from V and 1 base from J, with 14 bases between. The CDR3: CASTSRQESYEQYF. The DNA of the CDR3 is TGTGCCAGTACTTCCAGACAAGAATCCTACGAGCAGTACTTC.

A word on this clone: Only one base separates this from a far larger clonotype, so it likely reflects a read error. This chain links TRBV6-1 with TRBJ2-7; the match to TRBD1 covers 9 bases. V shed 7 bases, J shed 3 bases, and the junction held 7 bases outside the gene matches. Germline CDR1 is MNHNS and CDR2 is SASEGT. This CDR3 is built from 14 residues. The CDR3 nucleotides read TGTGCCAGCAAATGGACAGGGGATGTCTACGAGCAGTACTTC. Protein product: CASKWTGDVYEQYF.

Worth noting for this clone: An end of the junction does not agree with germline; a read error may underlie this. The J gene is TRBJ2-1, the V gene TRBV10-1; 10 bases are a match to TRBD1. This CDR3 is built from 15 residues. Germline CDR1 and CDR2: WNHNN and SYGVQD (reference sequence). The DNA for the CDR3 is TGCGCCATCAGTGTGGACAGGGGGGCGTTCGATGAGCAGTTCTTC. Translation: CAISVDRGAFDEQFF.

Ten or more counts support this clone. This chain links TRBV9 with TRBJ1-5; D call uncertain. Trimming took 4 bases from V and 0 from J, leaving 14 bases between them. The CDR3 sequence is 16 residues long. The germline V gene has CDR1 SGDLS and CDR2 YYNGEE. CDR3 nucleotides: TGTGCCAGCAGCCGCACGGACGGAGATAGCAATCAGCCCCAGCATTTT. Translating it yields CASSRTDGDSNQPQHF.

This clone was observed a handful of times. The CDR3 loop is CASSVAGTNNEQFF. CDR3 in DNA: TGTGCCAGCAGTGTAGCGGGAACAAACAATGAGCAGTTCTTC. This sequence joins TRBV6-5 and TRBJ2-1; 8 bases fit TRBD2. Germline CDR1 is MNHEY and CDR2 is SVGAGI. The V segment lost 5 bases and the J segment 5 bases; nucleotides outside the gene matches: 5. CDR3 length: 14 amino acids.

This clone was counted only a few times. The V and J genes are TRBV4-3 and TRBJ2-7; D not resolved. V was trimmed by 1 base and J by 4 bases, leaving 11 bases between them. From germline, CDR1 is LGHNA and CDR2 YSLEER. The CDR3 totals 14 residues. The CDR3 sequence: CASSQGPVRYEQYF. In nucleotides, the CDR3 is TGCGCCAGCAGCCAAGGTCCGGTGAGATACGAGCAGTACTTC.

This clone has only one observation. The gene calls are TRBV11-3 and TRBJ2-7; 8 positions agree with TRBD1. Trimming cost V 5 bases and J 3 bases; bases outside gene matches: 3. This CDR3 has 13 residues. Germline CDR1 SGHNT, CDR2 YENEEA. In DNA, the CDR3 is TGTGCCAGCAGCCACGGGACAGGCTACGAGCAGTACTTC. It translates to CASSHGTGYEQYF.

In its sample, this clone ranks as large. The chain has TRBV28 and TRBJ1-5, with unresolved D. Trimming removed 6 bases from V and 8 bases from J, with 17 bases in between. This CDR3 is built from 14 residues. In germline, CDR1 is MDHEN, CDR2 SYDVKM. The CDR3 bases are TGTGCCAGCAGCCAAGACTCGTCGAGGGAGCCCCAGCATTTT. This sequence encodes CASSQDSSREPQHF.

The table lists this clone with a few counts. This sequence joins TRBV6-9 and TRBJ2-5, with TRBD2 matching over 9 bases. CDR1 and CDR2 (germline): MNHGY, SVAAGI. The ends lost 3 bases at V and 2 bases at J; junction bases unmatched: 1. CDR3 length: 14 amino acids. DNA of the CDR3: TGTGCCAGCAGTTACAGCGGGAGGCAAGAGACCCAGTACTTC. Translated: CASSYSGRQETQYF.

The table lists this clone with a few counts. Written as DNA, the CDR3 is TGTGCCAGCAGTTTGAGCGCTACTACACCCCTCCACTTT. Its protein product is CASSLSATTPLHF. V and J are TRBV27 and TRBJ1-6; D not resolved. Per germline, CDR1 MNHEY and CDR2 SMNVEV (reference sequence). The CDR3 totals 13 residues. V was pared by 3 bases and J by 11 bases, with 11 bases between.

This clone counts as large (0.1 to 1%). The chain links TRBV4-1 to TRBJ2-1, with 12 bases that match TRBD2. Germline-derived CDR1 and CDR2 are MGHRA and YSYEKL. The V gene end was trimmed by 1 base and the J gene end by 2 bases; junction bases not matched to a gene: 9. The CDR3 has 19 amino acids. The CDR3, as DNA: TGCGCCAGCAGCCAAGCCAGGGCTAGCGGGAGGGGCGCCTACAATGAGCAGTTCTTC. Translated: CASSQARASGRGAYNEQFF.

This rearrangement joins TRBV28 to TRBJ1-6; D is unclear. V was cut by 7 bases and J by 5 bases, with 15 bases left in between. This CDR3 is built from 15 residues. Per germline, CDR1 MDHEN and CDR2 SYDVKM. The CDR3 reads CASTHPRVHNSPLHF. The DNA of the CDR3 is TGTGCCAGCACCCATCCACGGGTTCATAATTCACCCCTCCACTTT.

This clone was seen only a few times. J is TRBJ2-7 and V is TRBV4-3; D gene unclear. The CDR3 loop spans 15 amino acids. Germline CDR1 is LGHNA and CDR2 is YSLEER. V was clipped by 1 base and J by 2 bases, with 12 bases between them. For the CDR3, the DNA is TGCGCCAGCAGCCAAGTGGTGGCAGGAACCTACGAGCAGTACTTC. Translation: CASSQVVAGTYEQYF.

As concerns this clone: An end of the junction differs from the germline gene, which may be a read error. Additional DNA sequences in this sample encode the identical CDR3. The chain couples TRBV5-1 to TRBJ1-2; no clear D gene. This CDR3 comprises 15 residues. Germline V gene data show CDR1 as SGHRS and CDR2 as YFSETQ. CDR3 DNA: TGCGCCAGCTTTTGCAAGGTTCGAAAGACCTATGGTTACACCTTC. It codes for CASFCKVRKTYGYTF. Combining the CDR3 with reference TRBV5-1 and TRBJ1-2 gives the whole variable domain KAGVTQTPRYLIKTRGQQVTLSCSPISGHRSVSWYQQTPGQGLQFLFEYFSETQRNKGNFPGRFSGRQFSNSRSEMNVSTLELGDSALYLCASFCKVRKTYGYTFGSGTRLTVV.